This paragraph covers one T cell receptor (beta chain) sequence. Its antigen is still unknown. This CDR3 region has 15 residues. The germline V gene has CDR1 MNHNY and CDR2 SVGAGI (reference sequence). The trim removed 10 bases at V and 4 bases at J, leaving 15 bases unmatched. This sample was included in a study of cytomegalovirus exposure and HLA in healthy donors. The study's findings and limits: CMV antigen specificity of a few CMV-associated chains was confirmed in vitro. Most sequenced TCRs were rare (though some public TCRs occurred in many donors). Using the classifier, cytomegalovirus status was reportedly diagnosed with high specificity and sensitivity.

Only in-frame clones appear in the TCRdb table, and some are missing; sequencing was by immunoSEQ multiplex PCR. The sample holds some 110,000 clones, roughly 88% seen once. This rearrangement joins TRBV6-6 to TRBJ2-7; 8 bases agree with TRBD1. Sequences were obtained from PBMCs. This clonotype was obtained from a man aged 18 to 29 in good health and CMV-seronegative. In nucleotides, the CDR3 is TGTGCCACCCTCCAGCGCGGACAGGGCGAGTACGAGCAGTACTTC. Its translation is CATLQRGQGEYEQYF.